Following are 20 T cell receptor beta chains from one sample sequenced in a study of blood T cells in healthy people across ages. Primers used in a second PCR of about 6 to 11 cycles were a sample-barcoded 5' primer and a J-beta primer mix. TCRdb passed the 5' RACE reads through MiXCR, listing each CDR3 protein once. The sample lists 600,000 or so distinct CDR3 sequences; 40% to 55% were seen once. The specimen sequenced was blood. These receptors were taken from a man aged 80 or over in good health.

The genes are TRBV7-3 and TRBJ2-1; 7 bases match TRBD2. CDR1 is SGHTA and CDR2 is FQGTGA in the germline V gene. The junction had 2 bases not matched to a gene; V was cut back by 2 bases and J by 1 base. This CDR3 is 15 amino acids long. The CDR3 reads CASSLWRGSYNEQFF. The CDR3 DNA follows: TGTGCCAGCAGCTTATGGCGGGGGTCCTACAATGAGCAGTTCTTC.

In its sample, this clonotype was seen a few times. The J gene is TRBJ1-2, the V gene TRBV20-1; no firm D call. This CDR3 contains 17 residues. The germline V and J ends were trimmed by 2 bases and 4 bases, with 23 bases remaining between them. Germline CDR1 reads DFQATT; CDR2 reads SNEGSKA (reference sequence). CDR3 DNA sequence: TGCAGTGCTAGATCGAGGACCACAGCTTCTTCGCGCTATGGCTACACCTTC. Residues: CSARSRTTASSRYGYTF.

The rearrangement joins TRBV20-1 to TRBJ2-7, with TRBD1 matching over 10 bases. CDR1 is DFQATT and CDR2 is SNEGSKA in the germline V gene (reference sequence). This CDR3 spans 14 amino acids. Losses at the gene ends were 6 bases for V and 4 bases for J; bases not matched to a gene: 9. The CDR3 spells CSATVSGQGYEQYF. The CDR3 nucleotides are TGCAGTGCAACCGTATCGGGACAGGGGTACGAGCAGTACTTC.

The chain has TRBV20-1 and TRBJ1-2; D not resolved. The CDR3 consists of 12 residues. Per the germline V gene, CDR1 is DFQATT and CDR2 is SNEGSKA (reference sequence). Trimming took off 3 bases at V and 6 bases at J, with 11 bases between the two ends. The CDR3 loop reads CSASVSGNGYTF. In DNA form, the CDR3 reads TGCAGTGCTAGCGTTTCTGGCAATGGCTACACCTTC.

The chain carries TRBV12-3 or TRBV12-4 and TRBJ2-7; D gene uncertain. The length of the CDR3 is 13 residues. Between the trimmed V and J ends, which lost 5 bases and 2 bases, there was a span of 10 bases. CDR3 protein: CASSVNGPYEQYF. CDR3 nucleotide sequence: TGTGCCAGCAGTGTTAACGGACCCTACGAGCAGTACTTC.

V gene TRBV9 combines with J gene TRBJ2-7; D not resolved. V lost 4 bases and J 3 bases, leaving 11 bases between the germline ends. The CDR3 length is 13 residues. Germline CDR1 SGDLS, CDR2 YYNGEE. The CDR3 region is CASSPRGVYEQYF. The DNA of the CDR3 is TGTGCCAGCAGCCCCCGTGGGGTCTACGAGCAGTACTTC.

The rearrangement joins TRBV18 to TRBJ2-3, with 9 bases aligning to TRBD2. V trimming: 2 bases; J trimming: 6 bases; junction bases outside the gene matches: 6. CDR1 is KGHSH, CDR2 LQKENI, per germline. This CDR3 contains 15 residues. The CDR3 protein is CASSPSRGGQDTQYF. CDR3 in DNA: TGTGCCAGCTCACCATCGCGGGGGGGCCAGGATACGCAGTATTTT.

CDR3 sequence: CASSDQTRRSETQYF. In nucleotides, the CDR3 is TGTGCCAGCAGCGACCAGACCCGCAGGAGTGAGACCCAGTACTTC. V gene TRBV12-3 or TRBV12-4 combines with J gene TRBJ2-5; D remains unclear. There are 15 residues in the CDR3. Deletions cut 6 bases from V and 5 bases from J, with 19 bases between.

This clonotype has more than one count but fewer than ten. CDR3 sequence: CASSRTGTYYEQYF. In nucleotides, the CDR3 is TGTGCCAGCAGCCGGACAGGGACGTACTACGAGCAGTACTTC. The chain recombines TRBV7-9 with TRBJ2-7, with 8 bases lining up with TRBD1. V was clipped by 5 bases and J by 3 bases; unmatched bases: 6. CDR3 length equals 14 residues. CDR1 is SEHNR, CDR2 FQNEAQ, per germline (reference sequence).

The genes are TRBV12-3 or TRBV12-4 and TRBJ1-1; 7 bases align to TRBD1. V was pared by 6 bases and J by 4 bases, with 11 bases of the junction left unmatched. The CDR3 is 15 residues long. In nucleotides, the CDR3 is TGTGCCAGCAGCTACCTACAGGGGTGGGCCACTGAAGCTTTCTTT. Amino acids: CASSYLQGWATEAFF.

On this clonotype itself: At one boundary the junction diverges from the germline segment, which might be a read error. The chain has TRBV6-6 and TRBJ2-1; a possible D gene is TRBD1 (6 bases). CDR3 size: 14 residues. CDR1 is MNHNY, CDR2 SVGAGI, per germline (reference sequence). In DNA form, the CDR3 reads TGTGCCAGCAGTGACTCGTTCAGGGGCGGGGAGCAGTTCTTC. Amino acids: CASSDSFRGGEQFF.

Turning to this clonotype: This may stem from a read error, because a much larger clone lies one nucleotide away. V gene TRBV6-6 combines with J gene TRBJ2-7, with 7 bases matching TRBD2. Germline CDR1 MNHNY, CDR2 SVGAGI (reference sequence). CDR3 length: 15 amino acids. V shed 8 bases and J 2 bases; nucleotides not matched to a gene: 12. The CDR3 sequence is CASRGGEAGTYEQYF. For the CDR3, the DNA is TGTGCCAGCCGAGGTGGGGAAGCGGGAACCTACGAGCAGTACTTC.

V usage is TRBV29-1 and J usage is TRBJ1-1; a weak D match, TRBD1 (5 bases). The CDR3 runs 13 residues. With 3 bases removed from V and 6 bases from J, the gap between germline ends came to 14 bases. Germline loops: CDR1 SQVTM, CDR2 ANQGSEA. In nucleotides, the CDR3 is TGCAGCGTTGATGGGGGAGTACTGGCTGAAGCTTTCTTT. This translates into CSVDGGVLAEAFF.

This clonotype was detected once. CDR3 DNA: TGTGCCAGCAGTTACGGTAGCGGTCCGGGACGAAAAGAGACCCAGTACTTC. Protein sequence: CASSYGSGPGRKETQYF. V and J are TRBV27 and TRBJ2-5; weak D call: TRBD2 (6 bases). V dropped 4 bases and J dropped 3 bases, with 21 bases sitting between them. This CDR3 has 17 residues. Looked up from germline, CDR1 is MNHEY and CDR2 is SMNVEV (reference sequence).

The table lists this clonotype with a few counts. The V call is TRBV5-1, the J call TRBJ2-3; TRBD2 matches at 9 bases. The trim removed 3 bases at V and 2 bases at J, leaving 4 bases unmatched. This CDR3 contains 15 residues. Germline lookup yields CDR1 SGHRS and CDR2 YFSETQ. CDR3 residues: CASSWTSATTDTQYF. As DNA, the CDR3 is TGCGCCAGCAGCTGGACTAGCGCTACCACAGATACGCAGTATTTT.

This chain uses TRBV7-9 with TRBJ2-1; D not certain. Germline V gene lookup returns CDR1 SEHNR and CDR2 FQNEAQ (reference sequence). This CDR3 contains 11 residues. Trimming cost V 5 bases and J 10 bases, with 9 bases left between them. As DNA, the CDR3 is TGTGCCAGCAGCCCCCGGTGGGAGCAGTTCTTC. Protein: CASSPRWEQFF.

This clonotype has at least ten counts. This chain links TRBV7-2 with TRBJ2-5; TRBD2 might be the D (6 bases). The V and J ends lost 1 base and 9 bases respectively, with 9 bases between them. This CDR3 has 12 residues. Per the germline V gene, CDR1 is SGHTA and CDR2 is FQGNSA. The CDR3 region has the DNA TGTGCCAGCAGCTTAGGACTAGGTCCCCAGTACTTC. Its translation: CASSLGLGPQYF.

The chain is built from TRBV20-1 and TRBJ2-1; 10 bases are shared with TRBD2. The CDR3 length is 14 residues. J gave up 4 bases and V 3 bases, and 3 bases lay outside the gene matches. The germline V gene encodes CDR1 DFQATT and CDR2 SNEGSKA (reference sequence). The CDR3 loop is CSASKTSGYNEQFF. DNA of the CDR3: TGCAGTGCTAGTAAGACTAGCGGGTACAATGAGCAGTTCTTC.

The rearrangement links TRBV29-1 to TRBJ2-5, with TRBD2 matching over 10 bases. In germline, CDR1 is SQVTM, CDR2 ANQGSEA. The CDR3 extends over 14 amino acids. V shed 5 bases and J 5 bases; nucleotides not matched to a gene: 8. This CDR3 is CSVLTAGGGETQYF. The DNA for the CDR3 is TGCAGCGTTCTAACAGCGGGAGGGGGGGAGACCCAGTACTTC.

The count of this clonotype is one. This rearrangement joins TRBV4-1 to TRBJ2-7; D is ambiguous. V gave up 1 base and J gave up 6 bases, with 10 bases separating them. Germline-derived CDR1 and CDR2 are MGHRA and YSYEKL. The CDR3 spans 13 residues. The CDR3 nucleotides read TGCGCCAGCAGCCAAGTTCCCAAGGGCGAGCAGTACTTC. Protein: CASSQVPKGEQYF.